This section outlines one TCR beta chain sequence together with its context. What it binds is unknown. Each donor was a healthy Caucasian individual from Russia, aged about 6 to 95. The study isolated at least 6.5 million PBMCs from each sample. The authors ran a second PCR of about 7 to 11 cycles using a sample-barcoded 5' primer and a J-beta primer mix. Through a template-switch adaptor with 12 random nucleotides, each cDNA molecule received a tag. TCRdb analysed the 5' RACE reads with MiXCR anew, one entry per CDR3 protein. The sample records hundreds of thousands of distinct CDR3 sequences, roughly 64% being singletons. This sample was included in a study of blood T cells in healthy people across ages. The CDR3 covers 13 residues. Deletions cut 8 bases from V and 0 bases from J, with 11 bases between. CDR1 is ENHRY and CDR2 is SYGVKD in the germline V gene. General study points: Among T cells, TCR beta diversity per million cells dropped roughly linearly as age rose.

V is TRBV10-3 and J is TRBJ2-7; D gene uncertain. Sample: blood. The receptor comes from a man in his thirties or forties in good health. The CDR3 DNA is TGTGCCATCTCGAACGGCTTCTCCTACGAGCAGTACTTC. It codes for CAISNGFSYEQYF.